The T cell receptor beta chain under discussion was sequenced for a study of T-cell memory formation after mild COVID-19. Study background: Clustering of TCRs was largely donor specific. Whole-study findings and limits: There was a balanced CD4/CD8 profile in clones contracting day 15 to 85, and later expanders leaned CD4+.

TCRdb used MiXCR to reprocess the 5' RACE reads, holding one entry per CDR3 protein. The data contain about 290,000 distinct CDR3 sequences, around 15% of them seen just once; the ten biggest clones take up more than 20%. Of note for this clonotype: Its target is unknown.

CDR1 is SGHTA and CDR2 is FQGNSA in the germline V gene. This CDR3 has 15 residues. V trimming: 3 bases; J trimming: 2 bases; junction bases outside the gene matches: 6. The chain combines TRBV7-2 with TRBJ2-5; 7 bases are a match to TRBD2. This clonotype was obtained from a man between 18 and 29 years old who had mild COVID-19 (a few samples of this study predate the infection). Cell type and time point are not known. The sequencing sample was made of PBMCs or a T cell subset sorted from them (not recorded which). CDR3 amino acids: CASSFWRGKQETQYF. The CDR3 DNA follows: TGTGCCAGCAGCTTCTGGCGGGGGAAGCAAGAGACCCAGTACTTC.